This T cell receptor (beta chain) was captured in a study of monozygotic twins with inflammatory bowel disease. TCRdb reprocessed the 5' RACE reads, keeping one entry per CDR3 protein, no DNA. This table holds some 83,000 distinct CDR3 sequences. The germline V gene has CDR1 SGHRS and CDR2 YFSETQ. This CDR3 spans 13 amino acids. This clonotype was obtained from a human donor with ulcerative colitis or Crohn's disease, or a healthy co-twin of an affected twin (not recorded which). The sample taken for sequencing was blood. The V gene is TRBV5-1, the J gene TRBJ1-2. The CDR3 here is CASSASMGGGYTF.